Listed below are T cell receptor beta chains from one sample, sequenced in a study of blood T cell repertoires in COVID-19. Method: immunoSEQ multiplex PCR; TCRdb's copy keeps in-frame clones and lacks some. Of 100,000 to 150,000 clones in the sample, over 80% were seen once. The sequencing sample was made of PBMCs or T cells enriched from blood (not recorded which). These TCRs come from a woman in her 30s who had recovered from COVID-19. The CDR3 runs from the conserved cysteine through the conserved F or W. D genes are given only for firm matches. Size is omitted from some rows. Given values are once, few, many or a class for expanded clones.

abundance: -; j_gene: TRBJ1-5; d_gene: -; v_gene: TRBV19; CDR3aa: CASSSRDSYNQPQHF; CDR3nt: TGTGCCAGTAGTAGCAGGGACTCATACAATCAGCCCCAGCATTTT
abundance: -; j_gene: TRBJ2-7; d_gene: TRBD2; v_gene: TRBV12-5; CDR3aa: CASLAGRPYEQYF; CDR3nt: TGTGCTAGTCTAGCGGGTCGTCCCTACGAGCAGTACTTC
abundance: -; j_gene: TRBJ1-6; d_gene: -; v_gene: TRBV30; CDR3aa: CAWSGTYNSPLHF; CDR3nt: TGTGCCTGGAGCGGGACCTATAATTCACCCCTCCACTTT
abundance: once; j_gene: TRBJ2-3; d_gene: TRBD1; v_gene: TRBV3-1/TRBV3-2; CDR3aa: CASSPQGAMKTDTQYF; CDR3nt: TGTGCCAGCAGCCCACAGGGGGCGATGAAGACAGATACGCAGTATTTT
abundance: -; j_gene: TRBJ1-6; d_gene: TRBD1; v_gene: TRBV9; CDR3aa: CAGTLTGDFFDSPLHF; CDR3nt: TGTGCCGGTACATTGACAGGGGATTTTTTTGATTCACCCCTCCACTTT
abundance: -; j_gene: TRBJ2-1; d_gene: -; v_gene: TRBV5-6; CDR3aa: CASSLVYSSYNEQFF; CDR3nt: TGTGCCAGCAGCTTGGTCTACAGCTCCTACAATGAGCAGTTCTTC
abundance: -; j_gene: TRBJ2-7; d_gene: TRBD2; v_gene: TRBV12-3/TRBV12-4; CDR3aa: CASGTSGNYEQYF; CDR3nt: TGTGCCAGCGGGACTAGCGGGAATTACGAGCAGTACTTC
abundance: -; j_gene: TRBJ2-5; d_gene: -; v_gene: TRBV6-5; CDR3aa: CASSYGTSSSEAQYF; CDR3nt: TGTGCCAGCAGTTACGGTACTAGCTCCTCGGAGGCCCAGTACTTC
abundance: -; j_gene: TRBJ2-1; d_gene: TRBD2; v_gene: TRBV19; CDR3aa: CASRPTSGPYNEQFF; CDR3nt: TGTGCCAGTAGACCAACTAGCGGCCCCTACAATGAGCAGTTCTTC
abundance: -; j_gene: TRBJ1-1; d_gene: -; v_gene: TRBV5-6; CDR3aa: CASSMSGEAFF; CDR3nt: TGTGCCAGCAGTATGTCCGGGGAAGCTTTCTTT
abundance: -; j_gene: TRBJ1-4; d_gene: TRBD1; v_gene: TRBV25-1; CDR3aa: CASSDLTGATNEKLFF; CDR3nt: TGTGCCAGCAGTGACCTCACAGGGGCAACTAATGAAAAACTGTTTTTT
abundance: -; j_gene: TRBJ1-5; d_gene: TRBD1; v_gene: TRBV4-3; CDR3aa: CASSQIHPGTGDSNQPQHF; CDR3nt: TGCGCCAGCAGCCAAATACACCCCGGGACAGGGGATAGCAATCAGCCCCAGCATTTT
abundance: many; j_gene: TRBJ2-7; d_gene: TRBD1; v_gene: TRBV5-1; CDR3aa: CASSVSTGVAREQYF; CDR3nt: TGCGCCAGCAGCGTATCGACAGGGGTTGCGAGGGAGCAGTACTTC
abundance: -; j_gene: TRBJ2-5; d_gene: TRBD1; v_gene: TRBV3-1/TRBV3-2; CDR3aa: CASSPGQGAAGETQYF; CDR3nt: TGTGCCAGCAGCCCCGGACAGGGGGCGGCCGGAGAGACCCAGTACTTC
abundance: -; j_gene: TRBJ2-6; d_gene: TRBD1; v_gene: TRBV7-2; CDR3aa: CASRTGSSGANVLTF; CDR3nt: TGTGCCAGCAGGACAGGGTCTTCTGGGGCCAACGTCCTGACTTTC
abundance: -; j_gene: TRBJ2-5; d_gene: TRBD1; v_gene: TRBV5-1; CDR3aa: CASSFTQGARETQYF; CDR3nt: TGCGCCAGCAGTTTTACCCAGGGGGCCCGGGAGACCCAGTACTTC
abundance: once; j_gene: TRBJ1-5; d_gene: TRBD1; v_gene: TRBV20-1; CDR3aa: CSASKGARNQPQHF; CDR3nt: TGCAGTGCTAGTAAGGGGGCTCGGAATCAGCCCCAGCATTTT
abundance: once; j_gene: TRBJ2-5; d_gene: TRBD1; v_gene: TRBV23-1; CDR3aa: CASSPRQGWRTGETQYF; CDR3nt: TGCGCCAGCAGTCCTCGACAGGGTTGGCGCACTGGGGAGACCCAGTACTTC
abundance: once; j_gene: TRBJ1-2; d_gene: -; v_gene: TRBV5-6; CDR3aa: CASSSDRSYTF; CDR3nt: TGTGCCAGCAGCTCCGACAGGAGCTACACCTTC
abundance: -; j_gene: TRBJ1-5; d_gene: -; v_gene: TRBV7-8; CDR3aa: CASSPLRGSSNQPQHF; CDR3nt: TGTGCCAGCAGCCCCCTCAGGGGATCTAGCAATCAGCCCCAGCATTTT
abundance: many; j_gene: TRBJ2-7; d_gene: TRBD2; v_gene: TRBV13; CDR3aa: CASSPRLAAPYEQYF; CDR3nt: TGTGCCAGCAGCCCTAGACTAGCGGCCCCCTACGAGCAGTACTTC
abundance: once; j_gene: TRBJ2-2; d_gene: -; v_gene: TRBV7-2; CDR3aa: CASSSVGELFF; CDR3nt: TGTGCCAGCAGCTCAGTCGGGGAGCTGTTTTTT
abundance: few; j_gene: TRBJ1-5; d_gene: -; v_gene: TRBV19; CDR3aa: CASSMGSRGGIGSNQPQHF; CDR3nt: TGTGCCAGTAGTATGGGGTCACGGGGGGGCATCGGTAGCAATCAGCCCCAGCATTTT
abundance: -; j_gene: TRBJ2-2; d_gene: TRBD2; v_gene: TRBV9; CDR3aa: CASSPGGVRVGELFF; CDR3nt: TGTGCCAGCAGCCCGGGAGGGGTCCGCGTCGGGGAGCTGTTTTTT
abundance: -; j_gene: TRBJ2-2; d_gene: -; v_gene: TRBV6-5; CDR3aa: CASRTGGDTGELFF; CDR3nt: TGTGCCAGCAGAACAGGGGGGGACACCGGGGAGCTGTTTTTT
abundance: -; j_gene: TRBJ1-2; d_gene: -; v_gene: TRBV7-3; CDR3aa: CASSLTVAGDGYTF; CDR3nt: TGTGCCAGCAGCTTAACGGTGGCAGGGGACGGCTACACCTTC
abundance: once; j_gene: TRBJ1-2; d_gene: TRBD1; v_gene: TRBV6-2/TRBV6-3; CDR3aa: CASSGRGTANYGYTF; CDR3nt: TGTGCCAGCAGCGGACGAGGGACAGCGAACTATGGCTACACCTTC
abundance: -; j_gene: TRBJ1-4; d_gene: -; v_gene: TRBV5-1; CDR3aa: CASSSGTYATNEKLFF; CDR3nt: TGCGCCAGCAGCTCCGGGACATATGCAACTAATGAAAAACTGTTTTTT
abundance: -; j_gene: TRBJ1-1; d_gene: -; v_gene: TRBV21-1; CDR3aa: CASSKGRTNTEAFF; CDR3nt: TGTGCCAGCAGCAAGGGCAGAACGAACACTGAAGCTTTCTTT
abundance: once; j_gene: TRBJ2-7; d_gene: -; v_gene: TRBV28; CDR3aa: CASSFPTGSYEQYF; CDR3nt: TGTGCCAGCAGTTTTCCCACAGGGTCCTACGAGCAGTACTTC
abundance: -; j_gene: TRBJ1-5; d_gene: -; v_gene: TRBV5-5; CDR3aa: CASSFARGGLSNQPQHF; CDR3nt: TGTGCCAGCAGCTTCGCCCGGGGGGGACTGAGCAATCAGCCCCAGCATTTT
abundance: -; j_gene: TRBJ2-5; d_gene: -; v_gene: TRBV6-4; CDR3aa: CASSVATGSVETQYF; CDR3nt: TGTGCCAGCAGTGTGGCTACAGGGAGTGTGGAGACCCAGTACTTC
abundance: once; j_gene: TRBJ2-7; d_gene: TRBD2; v_gene: TRBV4-2; CDR3aa: CASSLIAGGYEQYF; CDR3nt: TGTGCCAGCAGCCTAATAGCGGGGGGCTACGAGCAGTACTTC
abundance: -; j_gene: TRBJ1-1; d_gene: -; v_gene: TRBV30; CDR3aa: CAWSVLSNTEAFF; CDR3nt: TGTGCCTGGAGTGTACTTAGTAACACTGAAGCTTTCTTT
abundance: -; j_gene: TRBJ1-2; d_gene: -; v_gene: TRBV11-2; CDR3aa: CASSLADGAYGYTF; CDR3nt: TGTGCCAGCAGCTTAGCCGACGGAGCCTATGGCTACACCTTC
abundance: -; j_gene: TRBJ1-2; d_gene: -; v_gene: TRBV21-1; CDR3aa: CASSKPRDRADYGYTF; CDR3nt: TGTGCCAGCAGCAAACCCCGCGACAGGGCAGACTATGGCTACACCTTC
abundance: -; j_gene: TRBJ1-1; d_gene: -; v_gene: TRBV13; CDR3aa: CASALYRVNTEAFF; CDR3nt: TGTGCCAGCGCCTTGTACAGGGTGAACACTGAAGCTTTCTTT
abundance: -; j_gene: TRBJ2-6; d_gene: -; v_gene: TRBV30; CDR3aa: CAWATAGSSSGANVLTF; CDR3nt: TGTGCCTGGGCGACGGCAGGGTCTTCCTCTGGGGCCAACGTCCTGACTTTC
abundance: -; j_gene: TRBJ2-1; d_gene: -; v_gene: TRBV2; CDR3aa: CASLLSRTVYNEQFF; CDR3nt: TGTGCCAGCTTACTATCCCGGACAGTCTACAATGAGCAGTTCTTC
abundance: once; j_gene: TRBJ1-1; d_gene: -; v_gene: TRBV27; CDR3aa: CASSFLSAGMNTEAFF; CDR3nt: TGTGCCAGCAGTTTTTTATCGGCAGGGATGAACACTGAAGCTTTCTTT
abundance: -; j_gene: TRBJ2-7; d_gene: -; v_gene: TRBV6-2/TRBV6-3; CDR3aa: CASSPGHGFSYEQYF; CDR3nt: TGTGCCAGCAGCCCCGGACACGGATTCTCCTACGAGCAGTACTTC
abundance: -; j_gene: TRBJ2-4; d_gene: -; v_gene: TRBV19; CDR3aa: CASSKRWPAPSGIQYF; CDR3nt: TGTGCCAGTAGCAAAAGGTGGCCAGCACCCTCAGGCATTCAGTACTTC
abundance: few; j_gene: TRBJ2-2; d_gene: -; v_gene: TRBV4-2; CDR3aa: CASSQVRDSNTGELFF; CDR3nt: TGTGCCAGCAGCCAAGTGAGGGACTCGAACACCGGGGAGCTGTTTTTT
abundance: -; j_gene: TRBJ2-1; d_gene: TRBD2; v_gene: TRBV10-3; CDR3aa: CAAREGTYNEQFF; CDR3nt: TGTGCCGCGCGGGAGGGAACCTACAATGAGCAGTTCTTC
abundance: -; j_gene: TRBJ2-2; d_gene: TRBD1; v_gene: TRBV5-1; CDR3aa: CASSLDQGANTGELFF; CDR3nt: TGCGCCAGCAGCTTGGATCAGGGGGCGAACACCGGGGAGCTGTTTTTT